This T cell receptor beta chain was captured in a study of shared clonotypes between healthy human individuals. Study background: CD4 naive and memory got three plates each, CD8 naive two, CD8 memory one.

Several immunoSEQ 96-well plates shared each subset's DNA, each plate a replicate. Profiling relied on immunoSEQ multiplex PCR, and the TCRdb table lists in-frame clones only, not all of them. The table records a few million clones, 92% of them present only once. This clone has a single count. Its antigen is as yet unknown. Study-level results: Clonotype sharing among donors was thought likely to change with sequencing depth. Non-shared clonotypes had lower generation probabilities than those shared by all four donors.

Material: naive CD4+ T cells from PBMCs. The subset here: CD45RA+ positively selected. The source of this sequence is a man aged 18 to 29 in good health. Some clones in this sample may be carry-over from other donors' samples.

The CDR3: CASSFAGELFF. The CDR3 DNA sequence: TGTGCCAGCAGCTTCGCCGGGGAGCTGTTTTTT. The V and J genes are TRBV7-2 and TRBJ2-2; D not certain. The CDR3 is made up of 11 amino acids. V was trimmed by 3 bases and J by 6 bases, leaving 2 bases between them. From germline, CDR1 is SGHTA and CDR2 FQGNSA.